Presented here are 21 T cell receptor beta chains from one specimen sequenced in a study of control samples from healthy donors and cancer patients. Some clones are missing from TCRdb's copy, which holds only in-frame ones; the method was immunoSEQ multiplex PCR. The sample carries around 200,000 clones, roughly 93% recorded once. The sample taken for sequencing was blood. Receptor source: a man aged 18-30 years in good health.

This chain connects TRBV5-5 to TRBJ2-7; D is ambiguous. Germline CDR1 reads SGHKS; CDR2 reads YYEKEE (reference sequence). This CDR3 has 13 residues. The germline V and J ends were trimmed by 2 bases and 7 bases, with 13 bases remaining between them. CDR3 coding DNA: TGTGCCAGCAGCTTCTCGGTCGGGCAAGAGCAGTACTTC. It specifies CASSFSVGQEQYF.

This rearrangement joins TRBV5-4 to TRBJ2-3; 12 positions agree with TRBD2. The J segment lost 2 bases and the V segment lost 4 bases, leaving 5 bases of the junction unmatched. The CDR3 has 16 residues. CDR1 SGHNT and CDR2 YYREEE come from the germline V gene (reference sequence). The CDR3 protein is CASSPTSGGITDTQYF. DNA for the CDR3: TGTGCCAGCAGCCCAACTAGCGGGGGGATCACAGATACGCAGTATTTT.

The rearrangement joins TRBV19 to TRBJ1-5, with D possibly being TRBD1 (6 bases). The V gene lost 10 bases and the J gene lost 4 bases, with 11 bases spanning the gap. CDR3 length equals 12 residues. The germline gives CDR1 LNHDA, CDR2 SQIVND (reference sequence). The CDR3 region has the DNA TGTGCCACCGGAACAGGGAATCAGCCCCAGCATTTT. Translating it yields CATGTGNQPQHF.

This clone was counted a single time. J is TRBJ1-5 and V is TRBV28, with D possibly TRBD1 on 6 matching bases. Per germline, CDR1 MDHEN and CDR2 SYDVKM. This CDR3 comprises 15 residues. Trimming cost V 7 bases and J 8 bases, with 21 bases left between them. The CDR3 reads CASTPGDITQEPQHF. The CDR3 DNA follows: TGTGCCAGCACCCCGGGGGACATCACACAAGAGCCCCAGCATTTT.

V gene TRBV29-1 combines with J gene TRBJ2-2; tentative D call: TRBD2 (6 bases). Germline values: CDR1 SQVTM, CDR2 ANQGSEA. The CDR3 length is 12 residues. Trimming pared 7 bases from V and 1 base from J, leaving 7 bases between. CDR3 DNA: TGCAGCGGGCGGGAGAACACCGGGGAGCTGTTTTTT. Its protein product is CSGRENTGELFF.

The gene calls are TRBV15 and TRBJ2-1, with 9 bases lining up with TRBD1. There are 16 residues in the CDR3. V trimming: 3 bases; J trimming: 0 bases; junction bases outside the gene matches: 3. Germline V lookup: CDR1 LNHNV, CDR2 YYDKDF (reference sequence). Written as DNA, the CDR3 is TGTGCCACCAGCAGGGACAGGGGTAGCTCCTACAATGAGCAGTTCTTC. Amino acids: CATSRDRGSSYNEQFF.

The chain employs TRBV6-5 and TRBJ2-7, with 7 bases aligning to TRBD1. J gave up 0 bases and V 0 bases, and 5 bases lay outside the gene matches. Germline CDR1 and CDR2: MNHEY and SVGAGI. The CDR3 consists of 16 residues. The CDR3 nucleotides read TGTGCCAGCAGTTACTCGGACAGGCCATTCTCCTACGAGCAGTACTTC. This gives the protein CASSYSDRPFSYEQYF.

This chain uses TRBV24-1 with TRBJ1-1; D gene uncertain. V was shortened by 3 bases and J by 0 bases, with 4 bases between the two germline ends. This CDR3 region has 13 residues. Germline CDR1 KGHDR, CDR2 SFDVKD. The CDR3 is CATSDNMNTEAFF. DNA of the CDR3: TGTGCCACCAGTGATAACATGAACACTGAAGCTTTCTTT.

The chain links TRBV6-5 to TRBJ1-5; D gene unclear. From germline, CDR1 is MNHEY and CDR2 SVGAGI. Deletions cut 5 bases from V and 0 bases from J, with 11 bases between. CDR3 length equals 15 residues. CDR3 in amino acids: CASSPRLNSNQPQHF. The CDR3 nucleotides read TGTGCCAGCAGTCCACGGCTTAATAGCAATCAGCCCCAGCATTTT.

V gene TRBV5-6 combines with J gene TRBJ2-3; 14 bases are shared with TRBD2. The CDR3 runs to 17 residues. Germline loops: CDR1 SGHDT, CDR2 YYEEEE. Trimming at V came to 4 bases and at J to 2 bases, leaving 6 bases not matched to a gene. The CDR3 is CASSRGLAGGFTDTQYF. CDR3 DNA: TGTGCCAGCAGCCGCGGACTAGCGGGGGGATTCACAGATACGCAGTATTTT.

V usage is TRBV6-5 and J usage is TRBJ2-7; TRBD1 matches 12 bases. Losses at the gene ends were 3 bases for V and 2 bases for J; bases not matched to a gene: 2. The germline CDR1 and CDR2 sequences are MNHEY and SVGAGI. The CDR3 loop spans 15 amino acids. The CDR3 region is CASSYGTGGTYEQYF. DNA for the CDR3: TGTGCCAGCAGTTATGGGACAGGGGGCACCTACGAGCAGTACTTC.

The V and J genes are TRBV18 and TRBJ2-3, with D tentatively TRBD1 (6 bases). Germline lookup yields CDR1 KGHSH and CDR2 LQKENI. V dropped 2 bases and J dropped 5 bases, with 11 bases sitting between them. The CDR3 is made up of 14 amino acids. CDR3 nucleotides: TGTGCCAGCTCACCAGCACAGGGTCAAGATACGCAGTATTTT. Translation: CASSPAQGQDTQYF.

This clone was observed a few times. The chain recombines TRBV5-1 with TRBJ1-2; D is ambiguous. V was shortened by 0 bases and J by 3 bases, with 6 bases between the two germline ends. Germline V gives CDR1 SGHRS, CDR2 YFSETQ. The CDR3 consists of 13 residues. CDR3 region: CASSLAADYGYTF. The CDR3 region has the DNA TGCGCCAGCAGCTTGGCAGCCGACTATGGCTACACCTTC.

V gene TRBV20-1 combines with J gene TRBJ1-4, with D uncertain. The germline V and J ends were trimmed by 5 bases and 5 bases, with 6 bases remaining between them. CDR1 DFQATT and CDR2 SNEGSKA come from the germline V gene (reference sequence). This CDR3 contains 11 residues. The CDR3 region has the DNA TGCAGTGCTGGCTTGAATGAAAAACTGTTTTTT. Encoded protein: CSAGLNEKLFF.

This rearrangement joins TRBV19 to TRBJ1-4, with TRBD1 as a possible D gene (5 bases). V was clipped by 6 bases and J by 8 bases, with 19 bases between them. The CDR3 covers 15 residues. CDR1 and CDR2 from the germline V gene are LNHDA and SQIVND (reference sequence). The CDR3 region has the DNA TGTGCCAGTAGCCCTGGGAAGGGGTCCGGGGAAAAACTGTTTTTT. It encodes CASSPGKGSGEKLFF.

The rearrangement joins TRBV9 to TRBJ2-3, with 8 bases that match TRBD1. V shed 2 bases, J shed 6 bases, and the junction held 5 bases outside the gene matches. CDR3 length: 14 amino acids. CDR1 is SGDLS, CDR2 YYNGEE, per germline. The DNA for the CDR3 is TGTGCCAGCAGCGTTAGGACAGGGCTCGATACGCAGTATTTT. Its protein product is CASSVRTGLDTQYF.

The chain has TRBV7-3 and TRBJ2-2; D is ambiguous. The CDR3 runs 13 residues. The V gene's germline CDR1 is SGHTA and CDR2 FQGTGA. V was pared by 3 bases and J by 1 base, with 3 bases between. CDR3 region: CASSFRNTGELFF. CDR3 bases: TGTGCCAGCAGCTTCAGGAACACCGGGGAGCTGTTTTTT. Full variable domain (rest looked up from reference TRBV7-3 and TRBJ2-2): GAGVSQTPSNKVTEKGKYVELRCDPISGHTALYWYRQSLGQGPEFLIYFQGTGAADDSGLPNDRFFAVRPEGSVSTLKIQRTERGDSAVYLCASSFRNTGELFFGEGSRLTVL.

The CDR3 DNA is TGCGCCAGCAGCTCCGGGCCCTCCGAGCAGTACTTC. It yields the protein CASSSGPSEQYF. The V and J genes are TRBV5-1 and TRBJ2-7; no clear D. The V gene lost 3 bases and the J gene lost 6 bases, with 10 bases spanning the gap. The CDR3 consists of 12 residues. Per germline, CDR1 SGHRS and CDR2 YFSETQ.

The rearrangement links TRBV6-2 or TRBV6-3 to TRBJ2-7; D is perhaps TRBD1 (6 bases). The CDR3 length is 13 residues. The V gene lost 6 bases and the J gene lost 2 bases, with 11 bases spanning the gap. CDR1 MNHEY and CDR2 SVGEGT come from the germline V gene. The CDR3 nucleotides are TGTGCCAGCAGCTTGGACAGAGCCTACGAGCAGTACTTC. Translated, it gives CASSLDRAYEQYF.

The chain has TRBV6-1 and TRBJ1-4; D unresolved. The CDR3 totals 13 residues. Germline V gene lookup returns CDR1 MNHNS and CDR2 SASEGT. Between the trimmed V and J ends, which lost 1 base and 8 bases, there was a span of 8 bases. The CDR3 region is CASSEEVQEKLFF. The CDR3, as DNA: TGTGCCAGCAGTGAAGAAGTACAGGAAAAACTGTTTTTT.

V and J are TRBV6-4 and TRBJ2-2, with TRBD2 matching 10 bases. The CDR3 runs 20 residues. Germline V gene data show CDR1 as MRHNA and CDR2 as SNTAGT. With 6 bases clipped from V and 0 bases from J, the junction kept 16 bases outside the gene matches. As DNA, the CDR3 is TGTGCCAGCAGCCTTCAGGGGCTAGCGGGGGCCCTAACGAACACCGGGGAGCTGTTTTTT. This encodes CASSLQGLAGALTNTGELFF.